This TCR beta chain came from a study of blood T cells in healthy people across ages. Study-wide points: Naive and antigen-experienced cells were not separated, limiting conclusive comparison. Relative to aged donors, long-lived donors carried more naive CD4+ cells and displayed higher diversity. Age showed a roughly linear inverse relationship with TCR beta diversity per million T cells. Expanded clonotype changes were possibly confounded by unknown donor CMV status.

Germline-derived CDR1 and CDR2 are LGHNA and YNFKEQ. CDR3 length: 15 residues. V lost 1 base and J lost 5; bases outside the gene matches: 6. The use of a sample-barcoded 5' primer and a J-beta primer mix characterized a second PCR of about 6 to 11 cycles. TCRdb reanalysed the 5' RACE reads using MiXCR and keeps one entry per CDR3 protein. The sample includes roughly 1.7 million distinct CDR3 sequences, roughly a third of them seen just once. This clonotype appeared a few times. Its antigen remains unidentified. V gene TRBV4-2 combines with J gene TRBJ2-7, with TRBD1 matching over 9 bases. This TCR derives from a woman aged 25 to 45 in good health. The sample taken for sequencing was blood. Here the CDR3 reads CASSQGDRDLNEQYF. The CDR3 DNA follows: TGTGCCAGCAGCCAAGGGGACAGGGATCTCAACGAGCAGTACTTC.